This TCR beta chain appears in the sequencing data of a study of shared clonotypes between healthy human individuals. General observations from the study: Of the naive CD4 clonotypes, roughly 5.2% were shared across a few donors.

V lost 2 bases, J lost 0 bases, and 11 bases lay in between. This CDR3 is 14 amino acids long. In germline, CDR1 is GTSNPN, CDR2 SVGIG (reference sequence). Regarding this clone: Its antigen remains unidentified.

Sequenced by immunoSEQ multiplex PCR; TCRdb stores in-frame clones only, minus some. The repertoire has approximately 1,500,000 clones, 95% to 99% of them found once; the top ten carry 0.4% to 0.45%. The rearrangement uses TRBV30 and TRBJ2-7; perhaps D is TRBD1 or TRBD2 (6 bases each). Material for sequencing was naive CD4+ T cells sorted from blood. Specified subset: CD45RA+ positively selected. The receptor's source is a young man in good health. The CDR3 bases are TGTGCCTGGAGTTGGGGGGCCCACTCCTACGAGCAGTACTTC. As protein: CAWSWGAHSYEQYF.